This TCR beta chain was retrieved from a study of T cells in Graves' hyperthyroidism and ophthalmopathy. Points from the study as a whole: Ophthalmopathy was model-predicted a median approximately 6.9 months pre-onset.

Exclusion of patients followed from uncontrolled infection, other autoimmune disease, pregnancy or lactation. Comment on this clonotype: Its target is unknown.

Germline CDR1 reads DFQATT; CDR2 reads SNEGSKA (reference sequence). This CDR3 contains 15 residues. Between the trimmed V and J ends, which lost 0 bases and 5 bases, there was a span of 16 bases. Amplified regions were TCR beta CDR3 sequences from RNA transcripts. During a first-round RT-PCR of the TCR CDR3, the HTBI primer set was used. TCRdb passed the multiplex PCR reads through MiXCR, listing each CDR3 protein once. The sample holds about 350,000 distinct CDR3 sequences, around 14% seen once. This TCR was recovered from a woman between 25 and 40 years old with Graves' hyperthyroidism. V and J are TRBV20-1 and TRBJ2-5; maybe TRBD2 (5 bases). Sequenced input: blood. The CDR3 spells CSARDPAGFWETQYF. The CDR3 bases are TGCAGTGCTAGAGACCCTGCGGGCTTTTGGGAGACCCAGTACTTC.